This T cell receptor (beta chain) was captured in a study of T-cell reconstitution after alpha-beta-depleted transplantation in children. Study-level points and caveats: Surviving recipient T cells and thymic progenitors underlay high day-60 TCRbeta diversity in some patients. T-cell counts and diversity at one year following transplant were attributed mainly to newly produced T cells. Roughly two months post-transplant, alpha-beta T cells reportedly originated from several hundred graft clones that had expanded.

Construction of the TCRbeta library involved unique molecular identifiers. TCRdb ran MiXCR on the PCR reads and lists one entry per CDR3 protein. Of 300,000 to 400,000 distinct CDR3 sequences listed, 15% to 20% are singletons. Trimming took 3 bases from V and 2 from J; bases not matched to a gene: 5. CDR3 length: 15 residues. This clonotype was detected only a few times. Its antigen is currently unknown. The TCR comes from a male patient between 2 and 9 years old who had a stem cell transplant for acute lymphoblastic leukemia, so the T cells may come from the graft donor. The material sequenced was PBMCs, mostly from graft donor cells, taken 360 days after TCRalphabeta/CD19-depleted stem cell transplant. The gene calls are TRBV12-3 or TRBV12-4 and TRBJ2-3, with 7 nucleotides matching TRBD2. The CDR3 DNA reads as TGTGCCAGCAGTTTTTGGCTAGCGGCCACAGATACGCAGTATTTT. Amino acids: CASSFWLAATDTQYF.